The 10 T cell receptor beta chains in this list originate from one sample, sequenced in a study of CD8 T cells in Susac syndrome. RNA, at roughly 0.5 to 1 ug, was reverse transcribed with random hexamers. TCRdb called the immunoSEQ multiplex PCR reads again in MiXCR, with one record for every CDR3 protein. The table lists approximately 300,000 distinct CDR3 sequences, 65% to 90% of them singletons. Sequencing used CD8+ T cells from PBMCs. These receptors were collected from a human donor with multiple sclerosis.

The rearrangement joins TRBV5-6 to TRBJ1-1; a possible D gene is TRBD1 (6 bases). The CDR3 covers 13 residues. The V and J ends lost 4 bases and 2 bases respectively, with 9 bases between them. Germline V CDR1 and CDR2: SGHDT, YYEEEE. The chain's CDR3 is CASSGDINTEAFF. CDR3 DNA: TGTGCCAGCAGCGGGGACATAAACACTGAAGCTTTCTTT. Variable domain in full (rest from reference TRBV5-6 and TRBJ1-1): DAGVTQSPTHLIKTRGQQVTLRCSPKSGHDTVSWYQQALGQGPQFIFQYYEEEERQRGNFPDRFSGHQFPNYSSELNVNALLLGDSALYLCASSGDINTEAFFGQGTRLTVV.

This sequence joins TRBV11-2 and TRBJ2-7; TRBD1 or TRBD2 may be the D gene (5 bases each). Trimming removed 3 bases at V and 3 bases at J, with 12 bases between. The CDR3 is made up of 14 amino acids. Per germline, CDR1 SGHAT and CDR2 FQNNGV. The CDR3 DNA follows: TGTGCCAGCAGCTTCGGGACGGAGAGCTACGAGCAGTACTTC. It is translated as CASSFGTESYEQYF.

The V gene is TRBV7-9, the J gene TRBJ2-1; perhaps TRBD1 as D (5 bases). The CDR3 has 15 residues. Between the trimmed V and J ends, which lost 3 bases and 10 bases, there was a span of 19 bases. The germline V gene has CDR1 SEHNR and CDR2 FQNEAQ (reference sequence). The CDR3 sequence is CASSLSPGLPGEQFF. CDR3 bases: TGTGCCAGCAGCTTGAGCCCAGGGCTACCCGGCGAGCAGTTCTTC.

V usage is TRBV19 and J usage is TRBJ2-1, with 12 bases identical to TRBD2. The CDR3 contains 17 residues. Germline values: CDR1 LNHDA, CDR2 SQIVND (reference sequence). With 4 bases clipped from V and 5 bases from J, the junction kept 9 bases outside the gene matches. The CDR3 loop reads CASSKKTSGRFHNEQFF. CDR3 DNA: TGTGCCAGTAGTAAAAAAACTAGCGGGAGGTTCCACAATGAGCAGTTCTTC. Variable domain in full (rest from reference TRBV19 and TRBJ2-1): DGGITQSPKYLFRKEGQNVTLSCEQNLNHDAMYWYRQDPGQGLRLIYYSQIVNDFQKGDIAEGYSVSREKKESFPLTVTSAQKNPTAFYLCASSKKTSGRFHNEQFFGPGTRLTVL.

This clonotype was observed once. The V call is TRBV19, the J call TRBJ2-1; D might be TRBD1 or TRBD2, each matching 5 bases. Germline V gene data show CDR1 as LNHDA and CDR2 as SQIVND (reference sequence). This CDR3 has 15 amino acids. The V end was cut by 5 bases, the J end by 6 bases, with 17 bases between. CDR3: CASSPAGTGTNEQFF. The CDR3 DNA is TGTGCCAGTAGTCCGGCCGGGACGGGGACCAATGAGCAGTTCTTC.

This clonotype was counted once. This chain joins TRBV7-6 and TRBJ2-7; TRBD1 agrees at 10 bases. The CDR3 spans 16 residues. Germline V gene lookup returns CDR1 SGHVS and CDR2 FNYEAQ. With 1 base clipped from V and 7 bases from J, the junction kept 10 bases outside the gene matches. The CDR3 sequence is CASSLVGTAGQGEQYF. Written as DNA, the CDR3 is TGTGCCAGCAGCTTAGTTGGTACGGCGGGACAGGGGGAGCAGTACTTC.

This sequence joins TRBV11-2 and TRBJ1-2, with a tentative D call TRBD1 (5 bases). V lost 5 bases and J 4 bases, leaving 14 bases between the germline ends. CDR1 is SGHAT and CDR2 is FQNNGV in the germline V gene. CDR3 length: 14 amino acids. The CDR3 DNA sequence: TGTGCCAGCAGCCCCGTGGGACTTGGCTATGGCTACACCTTC. Protein sequence: CASSPVGLGYGYTF.

The chain combines TRBV11-2 with TRBJ1-1; no firm D call. V was clipped by 1 base and J by 0 bases, with 6 bases between them. The CDR3 has 14 residues. Per germline, CDR1 SGHAT and CDR2 FQNNGV. CDR3 in amino acids: CASSLADLNTEAFF. In DNA, the CDR3 is TGTGCCAGCAGCTTAGCGGACCTGAACACTGAAGCTTTCTTT.

The chain has TRBV4-1 and TRBJ1-2; D gene ambiguous. Germline V gene lookup returns CDR1 MGHRA and CDR2 YSYEKL. Deletions cut 0 bases from V and 4 bases from J, with 12 bases between. The CDR3 sequence is 15 residues long. The CDR3 is CASSQEGGPGYGYTF. DNA for the CDR3: TGCGCCAGCAGCCAAGAAGGAGGGCCCGGCTATGGCTACACCTTC.

The DNA for the CDR3 is TGTGCCATCAGGTATAGCGGGAGCTTGGCAGATACGCAGTATTTT. The encoded protein is CAIRYSGSLADTQYF. V gene TRBV10-3 combines with J gene TRBJ2-3; 9 bases agree with TRBD2. Losses at the gene ends were 6 bases for V and 4 bases for J; bases not matched to a gene: 8. Germline CDR1 and CDR2: ENHRY and SYGVKD. The CDR3 extends over 15 amino acids.